A selection of T cell receptor beta chains follows, all from one sample in a study of blood T cell repertoires in COVID-19. Assay used: immunoSEQ multiplex PCR; TCRdb lists only in-frame clones, some missing. The profile shows approximately 290,000 clones, about 80% of them singletons. Sequencing was performed on peripheral blood. These receptors came from a person aged 70 to 85 with COVID-19, enrolled during active disease. Both conserved end residues are trimmed from each CDR3. The order of the fields is V gene, CDR3 protein.

V gene: TRBV9; CDR3 protein: ASKQGLSGNTIY
V gene: TRBV7-2; CDR3 protein: ASSVAYRQDKETQY
V gene: TRBV29-1; CDR3 protein: SVEGAGGNTGELF
V gene: TRBV5-1; CDR3 protein: ASSSDGTGHQPQH
V gene: TRBV28; CDR3 protein: ASSLQGAGTEAF
V gene: TRBV6-4; CDR3 protein: ASSVFGMNTGELF
V gene: TRBV7-9; CDR3 protein: ASSITAGGANVLT
V gene: TRBV6-6; CDR3 protein: ASRRGPGTGNTGELF
V gene: TRBV3-1/TRBV3-2; CDR3 protein: ASSQEKGSGRFRDTQY
V gene: TRBV6-2/TRBV6-3; CDR3 protein: ASSYPRTGLYQETQY
V gene: TRBV2; CDR3 protein: ASRRGTANQPQH
V gene: TRBV24-1; CDR3 protein: ATSDPGQPYNEQF
V gene: TRBV18; CDR3 protein: ASSPQTRALNTEAF
V gene: TRBV5-1; CDR3 protein: ASSSTGVPRELF
V gene: TRBV14; CDR3 protein: ASSQVPRGNTEAF
V gene: TRBV18; CDR3 protein: ASSPPEGGHYEQY
V gene: TRBV15; CDR3 protein: ATSPDGTGVFGGYT
V gene: TRBV3-1/TRBV3-2; CDR3 protein: ASSPVPRVPSTDTQY
V gene: TRBV7-9; CDR3 protein: ASTKRVGTSESGELF
V gene: TRBV7-6; CDR3 protein: ASSRRQGGGDEQF
V gene: TRBV30; CDR3 protein: AWSVRGLREK
V gene: TRBV9; CDR3 protein: ASSEGVAGVGETQY
V gene: TRBV28; CDR3 protein: ASSLVRGYGETQY
V gene: TRBV27; CDR3 protein: ASSLDRGSYGYT
V gene: TRBV19; CDR3 protein: ASRSTGGRFQPQH
V gene: TRBV19; CDR3 protein: ASSPDSSGNTIY
V gene: TRBV5-4; CDR3 protein: ASSLDSGGASVADTQY
V gene: TRBV5-1; CDR3 protein: ASRAGGLGQPQH
V gene: TRBV7-9; CDR3 protein: ASSLDLAANNEQF